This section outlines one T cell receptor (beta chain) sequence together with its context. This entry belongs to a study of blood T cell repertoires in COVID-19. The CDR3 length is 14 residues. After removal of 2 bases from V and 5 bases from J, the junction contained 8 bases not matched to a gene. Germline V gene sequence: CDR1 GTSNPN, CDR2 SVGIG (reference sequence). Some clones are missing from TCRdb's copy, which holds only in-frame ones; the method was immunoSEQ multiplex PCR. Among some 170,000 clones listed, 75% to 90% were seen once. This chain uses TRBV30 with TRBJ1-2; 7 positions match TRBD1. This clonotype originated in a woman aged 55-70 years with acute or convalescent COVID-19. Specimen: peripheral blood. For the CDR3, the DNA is TGTGCCTGGAGTCGAAGGGGGCGAGAGTATGGCTACACCTTC. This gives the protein CAWSRRGREYGYTF.